The clone carrying this T cell receptor beta chain was counted only a few times. Unique molecular identifiers were built into the TCRbeta library. TCRdb used MiXCR to reprocess the PCR reads, holding one entry per CDR3 protein. The sample carries about 640,000 distinct CDR3 sequences, around 17% recorded once. There are 13 residues in the CDR3. The V end was cut by 9 bases, the J end by 5 bases, with 15 bases between. This record belongs to a study of T-cell reconstitution after alpha-beta-depleted transplantation in children. The chain uses TRBV12-3 or TRBV12-4 and TRBJ2-3; D might be TRBD1 (6 bases). This receptor was obtained from a human donor who donated a stem cell graft to a child with acute myeloid leukemia. This specimen was PBMCs from the stem cell graft donor, taken from the stem cell graft. The CDR3 DNA reads TGTGCCAGTCTGGTAGGACAGAAAGATACGCAGTATTTT. It encodes CASLVGQKDTQYF.